The TCR beta chain under discussion was sequenced for a study of blood T cell repertoires in COVID-19. At the level of the study: The origin of the acute and convalescent COVID-19 samples was the United States, Italy and Spain. Sample material is recorded as cDNA or gDNA derived from T cells, B-cell-depleted T cells, or PBMCs.

The data were produced by immunoSEQ multiplex PCR, yet TCRdb's version contains in-frame clones alone and is incomplete. The sample has over 150,000 clones, under 85% seen once. The V gene end was trimmed by 2 bases and the J gene end by 3 bases; junction bases not matched to a gene: 0. This CDR3 spans 13 amino acids. Germline assignment: CDR1 MNHEY and CDR2 SMNVEV (reference sequence). Source material: peripheral blood. The receptor was isolated from a human donor in a cohort sampled during active COVID-19. The chain is built from TRBV27 and TRBJ2-7; 8 bases match TRBD1. The CDR3 nucleotides are TGTGCCAGCAGTTTAACAGGGGGCTACGAGCAGTACTTC. It is translated as CASSLTGGYEQYF.